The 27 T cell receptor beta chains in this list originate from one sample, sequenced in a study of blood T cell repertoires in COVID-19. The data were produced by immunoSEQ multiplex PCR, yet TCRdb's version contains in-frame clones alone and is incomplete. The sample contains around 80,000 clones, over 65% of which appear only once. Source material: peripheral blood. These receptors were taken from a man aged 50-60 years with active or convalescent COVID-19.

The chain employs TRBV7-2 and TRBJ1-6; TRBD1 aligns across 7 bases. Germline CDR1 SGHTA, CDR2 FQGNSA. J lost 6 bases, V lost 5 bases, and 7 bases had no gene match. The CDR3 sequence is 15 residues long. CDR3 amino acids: CASSGRDSFNSPLHF. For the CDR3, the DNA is TGTGCCAGCAGCGGCCGGGACAGCTTTAATTCACCCCTCCACTTT.

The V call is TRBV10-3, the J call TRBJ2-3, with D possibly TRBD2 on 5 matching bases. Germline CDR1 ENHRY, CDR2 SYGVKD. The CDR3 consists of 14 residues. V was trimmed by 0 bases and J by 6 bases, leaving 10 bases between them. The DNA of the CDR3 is TGTGCCATCAGTGAGTCGGGAGTTTGGGATACGCAGTATTTT. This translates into CAISESGVWDTQYF.

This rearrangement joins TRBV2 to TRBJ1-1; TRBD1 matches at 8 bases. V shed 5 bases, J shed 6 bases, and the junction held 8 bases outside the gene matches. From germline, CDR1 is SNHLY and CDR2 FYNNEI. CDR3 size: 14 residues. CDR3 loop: CASSPGQATAEAFF. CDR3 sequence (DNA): TGTGCCAGCAGTCCGGGACAGGCGACGGCTGAAGCTTTCTTT.

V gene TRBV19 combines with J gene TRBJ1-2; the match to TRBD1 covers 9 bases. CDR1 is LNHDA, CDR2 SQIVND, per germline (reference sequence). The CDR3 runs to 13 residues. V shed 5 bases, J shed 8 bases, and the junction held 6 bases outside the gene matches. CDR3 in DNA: TGTGCCAGTAGTCTTGGACAGGGGTGGGGCTACACCTTC. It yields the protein CASSLGQGWGYTF.

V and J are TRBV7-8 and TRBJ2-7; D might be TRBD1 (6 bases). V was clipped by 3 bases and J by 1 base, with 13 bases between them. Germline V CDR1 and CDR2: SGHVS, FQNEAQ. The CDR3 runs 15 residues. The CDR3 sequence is CASSFLEGVSYEQYF. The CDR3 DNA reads TGTGCCAGCAGCTTCCTCGAGGGGGTATCCTACGAGCAGTACTTC.

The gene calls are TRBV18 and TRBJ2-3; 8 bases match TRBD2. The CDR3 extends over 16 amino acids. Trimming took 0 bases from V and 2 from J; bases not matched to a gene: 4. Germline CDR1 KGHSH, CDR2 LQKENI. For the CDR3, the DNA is TGTGCCAGCTCACCACCCAGCGGGGGCCTCACAGATACGCAGTATTTT. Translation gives CASSPPSGGLTDTQYF.

CDR3 nucleotide sequence: TGTGCCAGCAGTGACGTAGCGGGGGGAACCGGGGAGCTGTTTTTT. This encodes CASSDVAGGTGELFF. The rearrangement links TRBV6-4 to TRBJ2-2, with TRBD2 matching 10 bases. The CDR3 is 15 amino acids. J lost 5 bases, V lost 2 bases, and 2 bases had no gene match. CDR1 and CDR2 from the germline V gene are MRHNA and SNTAGT.

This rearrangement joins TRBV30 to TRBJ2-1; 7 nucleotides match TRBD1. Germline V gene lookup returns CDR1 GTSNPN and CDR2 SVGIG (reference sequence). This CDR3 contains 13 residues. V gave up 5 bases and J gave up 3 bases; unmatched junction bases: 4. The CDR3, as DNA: TGTGCCTGGGACGGGGACAGCTACAATGAGCAGTTCTTC. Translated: CAWDGDSYNEQFF.

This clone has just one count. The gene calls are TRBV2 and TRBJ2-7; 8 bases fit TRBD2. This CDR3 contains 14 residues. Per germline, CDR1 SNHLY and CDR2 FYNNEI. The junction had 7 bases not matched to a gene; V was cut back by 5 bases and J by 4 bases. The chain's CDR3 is CASSRRLATYEQYF. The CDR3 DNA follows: TGTGCCAGCAGTAGGAGACTAGCGACATACGAGCAGTACTTC.

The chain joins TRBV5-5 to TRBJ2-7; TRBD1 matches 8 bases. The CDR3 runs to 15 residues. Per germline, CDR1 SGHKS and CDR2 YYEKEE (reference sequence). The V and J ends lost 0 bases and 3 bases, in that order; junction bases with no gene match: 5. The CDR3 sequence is CASSLAAGGFYEQYF. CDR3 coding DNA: TGTGCCAGCAGCTTGGCGGCAGGGGGCTTCTACGAGCAGTACTTC. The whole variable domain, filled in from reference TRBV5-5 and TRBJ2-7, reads DAGVTQSPTHLIKTRGQQVTLRCSPISGHKSVSWYQQVLGQGPQFIFQYYEKEERGRGNFPDRFSARQFPNYSSELNVNALLLGDSALYLCASSLAAGGFYEQYFGPGTRLTVT.

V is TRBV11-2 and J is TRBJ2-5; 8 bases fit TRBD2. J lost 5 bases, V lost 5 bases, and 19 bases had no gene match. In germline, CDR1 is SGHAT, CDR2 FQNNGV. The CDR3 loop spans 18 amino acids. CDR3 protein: CASSLRGGTGGAMETQYF. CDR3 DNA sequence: TGTGCCAGCAGCCTTCGCGGGGGAACCGGGGGGGCCATGGAGACCCAGTACTTC.

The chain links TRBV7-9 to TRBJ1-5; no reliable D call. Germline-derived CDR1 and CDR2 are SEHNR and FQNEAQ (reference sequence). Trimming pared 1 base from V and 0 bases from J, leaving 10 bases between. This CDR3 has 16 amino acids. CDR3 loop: CASSLVGGYSNQPQHF. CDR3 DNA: TGTGCCAGCAGCTTAGTTGGAGGGTATAGCAATCAGCCCCAGCATTTT.

CDR3 nucleotide sequence: TGTGCTAGTGGTTTGCGGGGGCAAGAGACCCAGTACTTC. Translated: CASGLRGQETQYF. The J gene is TRBJ2-5, the V gene TRBV12-5; possibly TRBD2 for D (6 bases). Trimming cost V 2 bases and J 2 bases, with 6 bases left between them. The length of the CDR3 is 13 residues. Germline V lookup: CDR1 LGHNT, CDR2 FRNRAP.

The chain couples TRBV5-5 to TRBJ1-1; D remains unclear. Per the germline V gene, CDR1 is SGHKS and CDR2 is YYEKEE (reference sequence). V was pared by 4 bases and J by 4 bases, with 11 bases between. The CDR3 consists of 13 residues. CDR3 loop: CASSTREGTEAFF. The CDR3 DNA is TGTGCCAGCAGCACAAGGGAGGGCACTGAAGCTTTCTTT.

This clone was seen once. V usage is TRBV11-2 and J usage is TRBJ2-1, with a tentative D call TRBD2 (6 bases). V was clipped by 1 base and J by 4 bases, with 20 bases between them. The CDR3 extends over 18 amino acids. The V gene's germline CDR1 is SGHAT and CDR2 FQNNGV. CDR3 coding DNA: TGTGCCAGCAGCTTAGGGGGGTGGAAAGCGGGCGGTTACAATGAGCAGTTCTTC. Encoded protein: CASSLGGWKAGGYNEQFF.

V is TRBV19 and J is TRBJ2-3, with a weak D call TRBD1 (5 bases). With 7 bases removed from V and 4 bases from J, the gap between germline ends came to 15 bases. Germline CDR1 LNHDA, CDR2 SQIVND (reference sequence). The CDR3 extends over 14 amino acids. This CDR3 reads CASKVQAVADTQYF. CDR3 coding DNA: TGTGCCAGTAAGGTACAGGCCGTAGCAGATACGCAGTATTTT.

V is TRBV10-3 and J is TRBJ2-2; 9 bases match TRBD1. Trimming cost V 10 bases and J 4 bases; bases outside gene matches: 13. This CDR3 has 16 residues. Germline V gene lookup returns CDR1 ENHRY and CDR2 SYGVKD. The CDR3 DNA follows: TGTGCCACGGAGGGTCCGGGACAGGGCCGCACCGGGGAGCTGTTTTTT. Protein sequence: CATEGPGQGRTGELFF.

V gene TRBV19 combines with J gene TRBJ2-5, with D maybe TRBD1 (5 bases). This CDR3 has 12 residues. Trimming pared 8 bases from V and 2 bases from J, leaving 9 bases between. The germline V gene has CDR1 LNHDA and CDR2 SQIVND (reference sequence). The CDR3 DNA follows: TGTGCCAGTGGACACCCTCAAGAGACCCAGTACTTC. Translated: CASGHPQETQYF. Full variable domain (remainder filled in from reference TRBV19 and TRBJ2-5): DGGITQSPKYLFRKEGQNVTLSCEQNLNHDAMYWYRQDPGQGLRLIYYSQIVNDFQKGDIAEGYSVSREKKESFPLTVTSAQKNPTAFYLCASGHPQETQYFGPGTRLLVL.

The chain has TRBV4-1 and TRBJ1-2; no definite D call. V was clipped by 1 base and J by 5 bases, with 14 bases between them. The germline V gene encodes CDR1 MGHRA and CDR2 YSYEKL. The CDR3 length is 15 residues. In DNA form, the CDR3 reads TGCGCCAGCAGCCAAGCCTCCGCAGGAAGGTATGGCTACACCTTC. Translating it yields CASSQASAGRYGYTF.

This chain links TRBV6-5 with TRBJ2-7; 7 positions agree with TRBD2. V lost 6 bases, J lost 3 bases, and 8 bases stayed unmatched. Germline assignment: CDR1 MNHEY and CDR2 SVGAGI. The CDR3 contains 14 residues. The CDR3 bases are TGTGCCAGCAGCCGCGGCGGGACTATCTACGAGCAGTACTTC. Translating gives CASSRGGTIYEQYF.

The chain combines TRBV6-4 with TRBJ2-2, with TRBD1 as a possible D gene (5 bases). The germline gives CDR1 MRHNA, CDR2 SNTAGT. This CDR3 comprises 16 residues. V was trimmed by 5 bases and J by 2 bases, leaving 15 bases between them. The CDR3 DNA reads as TGTGCCAGCAGTCCAGGTCAGGGCACTAACACCGGGGAGCTGTTTTTT. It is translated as CASSPGQGTNTGELFF.

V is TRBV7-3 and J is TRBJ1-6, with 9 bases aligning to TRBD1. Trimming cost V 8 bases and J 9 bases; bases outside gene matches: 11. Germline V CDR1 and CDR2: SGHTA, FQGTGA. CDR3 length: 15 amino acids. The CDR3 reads CASAETGGLGSPLHF. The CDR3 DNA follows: TGTGCCAGCGCCGAAACAGGGGGCCTCGGTTCACCCCTCCACTTT.

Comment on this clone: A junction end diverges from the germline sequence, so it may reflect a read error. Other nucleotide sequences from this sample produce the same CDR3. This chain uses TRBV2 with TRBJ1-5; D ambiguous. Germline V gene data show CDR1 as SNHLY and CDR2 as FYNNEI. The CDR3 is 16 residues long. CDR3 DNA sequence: TGTGCCAGCAGTGAAGCTTCGGGGTACGGCAATCAGCCTCAGCATTTT. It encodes CASSEASGYGNQPQHF.

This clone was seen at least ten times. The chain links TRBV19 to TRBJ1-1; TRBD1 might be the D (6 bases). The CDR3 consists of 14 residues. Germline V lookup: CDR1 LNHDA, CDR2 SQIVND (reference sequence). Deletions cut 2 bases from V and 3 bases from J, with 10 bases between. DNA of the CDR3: TGTGCCAGTAGTATAAGGGCAGGGGACACTGAAGCTTTCTTT. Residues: CASSIRAGDTEAFF.

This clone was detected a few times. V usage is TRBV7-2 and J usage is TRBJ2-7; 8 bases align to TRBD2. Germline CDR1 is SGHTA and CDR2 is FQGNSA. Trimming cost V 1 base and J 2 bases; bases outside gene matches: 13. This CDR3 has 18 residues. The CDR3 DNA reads TGTGCCAGCAGCTTAGGAGGCGGGGGGCGGACGATAACCTACGAGCAGTACTTC. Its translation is CASSLGGGGRTITYEQYF.

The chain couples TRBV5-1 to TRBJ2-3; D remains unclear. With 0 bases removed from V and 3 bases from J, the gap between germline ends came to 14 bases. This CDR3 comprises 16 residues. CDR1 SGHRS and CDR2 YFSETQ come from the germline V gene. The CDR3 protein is CASSLDGFAGTDTQYF. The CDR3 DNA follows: TGCGCCAGCAGCTTGGATGGGTTTGCAGGTACAGATACGCAGTATTTT.

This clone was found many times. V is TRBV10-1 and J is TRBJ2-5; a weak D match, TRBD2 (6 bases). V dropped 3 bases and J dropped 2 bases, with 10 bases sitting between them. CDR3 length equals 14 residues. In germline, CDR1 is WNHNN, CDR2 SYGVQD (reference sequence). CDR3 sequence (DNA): TGCGCCAGCAGTGATCTCCGGGGGCAAGAGACCCAGTACTTC. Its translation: CASSDLRGQETQYF.